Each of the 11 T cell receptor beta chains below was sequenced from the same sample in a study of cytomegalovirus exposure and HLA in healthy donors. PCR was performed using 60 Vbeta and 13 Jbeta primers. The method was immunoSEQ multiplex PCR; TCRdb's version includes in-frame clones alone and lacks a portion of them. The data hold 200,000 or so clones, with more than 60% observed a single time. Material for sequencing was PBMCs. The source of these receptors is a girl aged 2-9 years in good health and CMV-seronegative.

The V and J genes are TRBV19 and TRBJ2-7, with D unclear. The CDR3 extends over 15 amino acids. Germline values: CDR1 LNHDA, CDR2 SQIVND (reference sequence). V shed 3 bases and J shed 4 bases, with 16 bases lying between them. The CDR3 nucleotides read TGTGCCAGTAGTATGGGCCTACTCCTGGATTACGAGCAGTACTTC. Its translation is CASSMGLLLDYEQYF.

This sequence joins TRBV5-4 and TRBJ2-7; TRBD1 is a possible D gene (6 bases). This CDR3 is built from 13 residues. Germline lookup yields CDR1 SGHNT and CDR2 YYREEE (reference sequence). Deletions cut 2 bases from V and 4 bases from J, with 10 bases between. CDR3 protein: CASSFGDTYEQYF. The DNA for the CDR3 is TGTGCCAGCAGCTTCGGGGACACATACGAGCAGTACTTC. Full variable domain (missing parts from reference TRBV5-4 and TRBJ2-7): ETGVTQSPTHLIKTRGQQVTLRCSSQSGHNTVSWYQQALGQGPQFIFQYYREEENGRGNFPPRFSGLQFPNYSSELNVNALELDDSALYLCASSFGDTYEQYFGPGTRLTVT.

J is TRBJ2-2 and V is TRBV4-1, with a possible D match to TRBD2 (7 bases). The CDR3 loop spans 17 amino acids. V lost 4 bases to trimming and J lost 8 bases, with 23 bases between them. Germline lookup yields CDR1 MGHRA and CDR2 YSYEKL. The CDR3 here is CASSPFNRGAGPGELFF. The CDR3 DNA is TGCGCCAGCAGCCCATTCAACCGGGGGGCCGGGCCAGGGGAGCTGTTTTTT.

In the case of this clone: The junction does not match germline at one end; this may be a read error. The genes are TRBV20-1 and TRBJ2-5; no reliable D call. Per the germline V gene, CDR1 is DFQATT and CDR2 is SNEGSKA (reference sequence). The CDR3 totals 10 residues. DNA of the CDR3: TGCAGTGCTAGAGAAGAGGCCCAGTACTTC. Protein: CSAREEAQYF.

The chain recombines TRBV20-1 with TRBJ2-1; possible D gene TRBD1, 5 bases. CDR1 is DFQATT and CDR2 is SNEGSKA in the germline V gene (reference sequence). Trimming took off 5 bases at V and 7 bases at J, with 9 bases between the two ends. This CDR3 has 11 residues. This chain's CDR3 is CSAPTENEQFF. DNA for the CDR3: TGCAGTGCTCCGACAGAGAATGAGCAGTTCTTC.

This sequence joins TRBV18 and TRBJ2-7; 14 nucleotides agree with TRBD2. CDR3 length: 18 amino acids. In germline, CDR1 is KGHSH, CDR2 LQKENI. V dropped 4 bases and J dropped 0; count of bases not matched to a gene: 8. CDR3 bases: TGTGCCAGCTCACTCGGACTAGCGGGAGGTACGAGCTCCTACGAGCAGTACTTC. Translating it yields CASSLGLAGGTSSYEQYF.

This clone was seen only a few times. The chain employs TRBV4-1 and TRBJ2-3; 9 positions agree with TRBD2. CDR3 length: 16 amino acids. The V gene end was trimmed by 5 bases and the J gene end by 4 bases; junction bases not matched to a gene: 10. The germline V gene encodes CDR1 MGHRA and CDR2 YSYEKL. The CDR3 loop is CASSSSGTSRADTQYF. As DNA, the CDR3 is TGCGCCAGCAGCTCCTCCGGGACTAGCCGTGCAGATACGCAGTATTTT.

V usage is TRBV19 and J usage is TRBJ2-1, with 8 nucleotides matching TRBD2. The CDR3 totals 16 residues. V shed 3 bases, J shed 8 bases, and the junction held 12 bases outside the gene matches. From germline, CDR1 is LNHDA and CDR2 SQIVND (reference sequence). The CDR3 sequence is CASSIKSSGIGDEQFF. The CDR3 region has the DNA TGTGCCAGTAGTATTAAGAGTAGCGGGATAGGTGATGAGCAGTTCTTC.

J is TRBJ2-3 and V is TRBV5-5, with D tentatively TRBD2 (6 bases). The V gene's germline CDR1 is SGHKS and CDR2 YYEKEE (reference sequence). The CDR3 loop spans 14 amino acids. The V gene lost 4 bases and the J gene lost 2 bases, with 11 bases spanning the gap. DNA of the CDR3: TGTGCCAGCAGCGTAGGGACTGCCACAGATACGCAGTATTTT. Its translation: CASSVGTATDTQYF.

The CDR3 reads CASSSQGDSPEAFF. CDR3 nucleotides: TGTGCCAGCAGCTCCCAGGGGGACAGTCCTGAAGCTTTCTTT. The rearrangement links TRBV7-3 to TRBJ1-1; 7 nucleotides align to TRBD1. The CDR3 is made up of 14 amino acids. The germline V gene has CDR1 SGHTA and CDR2 FQGTGA. J was trimmed by 6 bases and V by 4 bases; bases with no gene match: 8.

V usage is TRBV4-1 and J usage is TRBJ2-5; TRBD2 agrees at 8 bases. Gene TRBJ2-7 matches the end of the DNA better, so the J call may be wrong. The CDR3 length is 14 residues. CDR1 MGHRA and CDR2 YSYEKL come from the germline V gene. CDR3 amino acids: CASSQLAGINEQYF. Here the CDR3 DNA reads TGCGCCAGCAGCCAGTTAGCGGGAATCAACGAGCAGTACTTC.